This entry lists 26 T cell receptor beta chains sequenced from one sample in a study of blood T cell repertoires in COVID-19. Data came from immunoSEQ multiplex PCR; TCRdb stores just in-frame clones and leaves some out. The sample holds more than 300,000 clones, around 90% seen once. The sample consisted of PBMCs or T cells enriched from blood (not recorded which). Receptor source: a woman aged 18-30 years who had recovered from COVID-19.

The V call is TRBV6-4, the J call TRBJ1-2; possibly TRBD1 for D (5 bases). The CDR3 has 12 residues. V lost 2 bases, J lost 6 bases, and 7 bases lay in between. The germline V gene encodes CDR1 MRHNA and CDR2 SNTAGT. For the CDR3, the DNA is TGTGCCAGCAGTGACAGGGGCCATGGCTACACCTTC. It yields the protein CASSDRGHGYTF.

CDR3 amino acids: CASSSGRGGTEAFF. The DNA for the CDR3 is TGCGCCAGCAGCTCCGGAAGGGGAGGGACTGAAGCTTTCTTT. This sequence joins TRBV5-1 and TRBJ1-1; D may be TRBD1 (5 bases). This CDR3 is built from 14 residues. V was trimmed by 3 bases and J by 5 bases, leaving 14 bases between them. Germline CDR1 reads SGHRS; CDR2 reads YFSETQ.

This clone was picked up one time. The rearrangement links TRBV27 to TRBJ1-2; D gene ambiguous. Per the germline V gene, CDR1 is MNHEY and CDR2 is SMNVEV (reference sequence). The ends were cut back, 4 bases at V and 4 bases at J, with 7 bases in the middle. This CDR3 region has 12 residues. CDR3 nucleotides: TGTGCCAGCAGTTCGGTCGGCTATGGCTACACCTTC. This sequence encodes CASSSVGYGYTF.

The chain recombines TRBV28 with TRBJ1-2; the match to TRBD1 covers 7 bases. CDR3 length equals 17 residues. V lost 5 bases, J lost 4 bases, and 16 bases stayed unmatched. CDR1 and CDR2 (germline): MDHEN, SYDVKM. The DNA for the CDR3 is TGTGCCAGCAGTCTCCTCGACCCGGGACAGTCGGTCTATGGCTACACCTTC. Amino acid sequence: CASSLLDPGQSVYGYTF.

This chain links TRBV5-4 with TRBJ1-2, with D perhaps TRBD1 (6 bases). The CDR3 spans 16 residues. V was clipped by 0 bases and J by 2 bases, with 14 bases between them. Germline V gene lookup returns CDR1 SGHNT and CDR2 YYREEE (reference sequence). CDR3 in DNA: TGTGCCAGCAGCTTGGGTCGCGGGGGCGCGAACTATGGCTACACCTTC. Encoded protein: CASSLGRGGANYGYTF. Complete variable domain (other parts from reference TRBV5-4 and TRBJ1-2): ETGVTQSPTHLIKTRGQQVTLRCSSQSGHNTVSWYQQALGQGPQFIFQYYREEENGRGNFPPRFSGLQFPNYSSELNVNALELDDSALYLCASSLGRGGANYGYTFGSGTRLTVV.

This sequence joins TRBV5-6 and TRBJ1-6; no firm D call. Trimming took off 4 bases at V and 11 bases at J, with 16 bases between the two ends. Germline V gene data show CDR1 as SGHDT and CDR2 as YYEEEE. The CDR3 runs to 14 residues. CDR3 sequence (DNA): TGTGCCAGCAGCCTGACGGGAAATGGGCCACCCCTCCACTTT. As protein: CASSLTGNGPPLHF. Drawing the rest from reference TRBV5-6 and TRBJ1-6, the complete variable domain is DAGVTQSPTHLIKTRGQQVTLRCSPKSGHDTVSWYQQALGQGPQFIFQYYEEEERQRGNFPDRFSGHQFPNYSSELNVNALLLGDSALYLCASSLTGNGPPLHFGNGTRLTVT.

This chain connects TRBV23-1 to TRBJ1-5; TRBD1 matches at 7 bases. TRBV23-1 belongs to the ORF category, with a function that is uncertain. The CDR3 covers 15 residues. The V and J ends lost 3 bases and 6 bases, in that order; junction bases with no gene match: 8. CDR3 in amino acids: CASSHDRVGRQPQHF. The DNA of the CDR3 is TGCGCCAGCAGTCATGACAGGGTGGGGCGTCAGCCCCAGCATTTT.

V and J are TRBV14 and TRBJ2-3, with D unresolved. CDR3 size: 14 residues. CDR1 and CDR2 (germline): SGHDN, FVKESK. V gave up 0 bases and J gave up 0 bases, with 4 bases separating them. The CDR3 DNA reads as TGTGCCAGCAGCCAAGATGGCAGCACAGATACGCAGTATTTT. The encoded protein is CASSQDGSTDTQYF.

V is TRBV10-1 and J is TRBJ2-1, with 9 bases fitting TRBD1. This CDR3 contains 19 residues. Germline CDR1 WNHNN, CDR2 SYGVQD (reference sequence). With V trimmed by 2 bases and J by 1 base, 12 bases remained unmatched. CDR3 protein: CASSEEQGASLLSYNEQFF. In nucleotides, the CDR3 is TGCGCCAGCAGTGAGGAACAGGGGGCCTCTCTATTATCCTACAATGAGCAGTTCTTC.

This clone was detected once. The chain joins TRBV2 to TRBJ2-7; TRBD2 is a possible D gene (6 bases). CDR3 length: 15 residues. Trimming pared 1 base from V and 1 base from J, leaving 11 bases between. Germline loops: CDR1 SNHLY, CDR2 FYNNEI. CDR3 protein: CASSEDGSQSYEQYF. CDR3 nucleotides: TGTGCCAGCAGTGAAGACGGGAGTCAGTCCTACGAGCAGTACTTC.

CDR3 in amino acids: CASSPNRGTNEKLFF. The CDR3 bases are TGTGCCAGCAGCCCCAACAGGGGAACTAATGAAAAACTGTTTTTT. The gene calls are TRBV6-5 and TRBJ1-4, with 7 bases matching TRBD1. Trimming at V came to 6 bases and at J to 1 base, leaving 5 bases not matched to a gene. Germline values: CDR1 MNHEY, CDR2 SVGAGI. CDR3 length: 15 amino acids.

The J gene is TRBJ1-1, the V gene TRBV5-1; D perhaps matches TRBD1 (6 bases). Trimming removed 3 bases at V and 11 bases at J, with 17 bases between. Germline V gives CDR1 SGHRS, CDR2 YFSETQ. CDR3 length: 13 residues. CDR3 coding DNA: TGCGCCAGCAGCTACGACTACAGGGTGATGGCTTTCTTT. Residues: CASSYDYRVMAFF.

CDR3 nucleotide sequence: TGTGCCAGCAGCATCAGACAGGGGGGTGGAAACACCATATATTTT. Protein product: CASSIRQGGGNTIYF. V is TRBV9 and J is TRBJ1-3; 9 nucleotides line up with TRBD1. Germline values: CDR1 SGDLS, CDR2 YYNGEE. The junction had 5 bases not matched to a gene; V was cut back by 4 bases and J by 3 bases. This CDR3 is 15 amino acids long.

CDR3 bases: TGTGCCAGTAGTGGCCTAGCGGGGGACCTGCTCTACAATGAGCAGTTCTTC. The encoded protein is CASSGLAGDLLYNEQFF. The chain links TRBV19 to TRBJ2-1, with TRBD2 matching 10 bases. Germline values: CDR1 LNHDA, CDR2 SQIVND (reference sequence). The trim removed 5 bases at V and 3 bases at J, leaving 10 bases unmatched. The CDR3 spans 17 residues.

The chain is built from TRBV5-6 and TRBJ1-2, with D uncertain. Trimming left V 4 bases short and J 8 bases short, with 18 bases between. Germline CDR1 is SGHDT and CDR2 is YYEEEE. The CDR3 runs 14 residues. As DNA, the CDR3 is TGTGCCAGCAGCCCAGGCCGACGCGATGAGGGCTACACCTTC. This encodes CASSPGRRDEGYTF.

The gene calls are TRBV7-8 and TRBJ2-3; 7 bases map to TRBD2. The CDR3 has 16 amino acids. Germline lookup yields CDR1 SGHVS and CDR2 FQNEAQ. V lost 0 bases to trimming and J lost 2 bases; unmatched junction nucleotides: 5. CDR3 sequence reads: CASSLASLAVTDTQYF. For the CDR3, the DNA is TGTGCCAGCAGCTTAGCATCCCTAGCGGTCACAGATACGCAGTATTTT.

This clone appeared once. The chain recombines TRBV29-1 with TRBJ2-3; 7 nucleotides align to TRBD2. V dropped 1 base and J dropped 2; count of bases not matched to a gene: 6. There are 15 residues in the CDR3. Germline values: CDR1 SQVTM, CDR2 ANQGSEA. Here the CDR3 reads CSVEGRGGYTDTQYF. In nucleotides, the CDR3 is TGCAGCGTTGAAGGTCGGGGAGGGTACACAGATACGCAGTATTTT.

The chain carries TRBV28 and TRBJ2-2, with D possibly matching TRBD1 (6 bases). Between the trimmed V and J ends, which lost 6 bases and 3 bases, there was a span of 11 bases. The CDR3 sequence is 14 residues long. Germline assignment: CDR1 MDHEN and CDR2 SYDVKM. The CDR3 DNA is TGTGCCAGCAGGCCCGGACAGTACACCGGGGAGCTGTTTTTT. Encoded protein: CASRPGQYTGELFF.

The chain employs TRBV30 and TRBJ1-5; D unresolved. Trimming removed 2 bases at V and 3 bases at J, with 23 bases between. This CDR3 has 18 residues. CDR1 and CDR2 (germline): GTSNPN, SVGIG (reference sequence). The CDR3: CAWSSVGGFAGDNQPQHF. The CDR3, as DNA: TGTGCCTGGAGTAGTGTGGGTGGGTTTGCAGGTGACAATCAGCCCCAGCATTTT.

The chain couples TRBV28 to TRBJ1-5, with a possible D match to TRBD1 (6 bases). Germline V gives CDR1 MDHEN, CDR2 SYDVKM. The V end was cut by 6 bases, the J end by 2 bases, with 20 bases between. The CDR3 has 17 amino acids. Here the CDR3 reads CASREDRLALGNQPQHF. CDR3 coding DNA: TGTGCCAGCAGGGAGGACAGACTAGCCTTGGGCAATCAGCCCCAGCATTTT.

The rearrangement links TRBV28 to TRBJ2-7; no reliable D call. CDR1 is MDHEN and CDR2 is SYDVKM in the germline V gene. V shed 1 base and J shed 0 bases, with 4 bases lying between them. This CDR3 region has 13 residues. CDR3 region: CASSLYISYEQYF. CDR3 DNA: TGTGCCAGCAGTTTATACATCTCCTACGAGCAGTACTTC.

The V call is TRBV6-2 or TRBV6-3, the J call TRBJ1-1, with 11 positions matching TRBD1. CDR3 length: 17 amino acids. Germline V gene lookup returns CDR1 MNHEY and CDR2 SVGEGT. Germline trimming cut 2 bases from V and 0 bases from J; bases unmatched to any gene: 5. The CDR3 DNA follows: TGTGCCAGCAGTTACGCGGGACAGGGGGTAATGAACACTGAAGCTTTCTTT. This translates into CASSYAGQGVMNTEAFF.

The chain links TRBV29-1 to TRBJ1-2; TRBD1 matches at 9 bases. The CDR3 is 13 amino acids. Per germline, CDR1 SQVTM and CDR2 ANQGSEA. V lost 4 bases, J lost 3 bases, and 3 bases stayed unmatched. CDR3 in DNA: TGCAGCGTTGGGGGACAGGGAGACTATGGCTACACCTTC. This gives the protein CSVGGQGDYGYTF.

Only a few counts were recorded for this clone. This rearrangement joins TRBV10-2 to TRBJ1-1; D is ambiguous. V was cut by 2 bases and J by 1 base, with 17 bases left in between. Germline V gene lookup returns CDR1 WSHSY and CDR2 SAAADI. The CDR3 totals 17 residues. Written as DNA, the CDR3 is TGCGCCAGCAGTGAGCTCTTAGCGGGCAGACAGAACACTGAAGCTTTCTTT. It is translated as CASSELLAGRQNTEAFF.

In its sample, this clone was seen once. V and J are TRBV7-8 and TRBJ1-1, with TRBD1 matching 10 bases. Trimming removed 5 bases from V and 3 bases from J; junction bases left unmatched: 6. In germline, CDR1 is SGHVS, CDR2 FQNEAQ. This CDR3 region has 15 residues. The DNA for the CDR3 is TGTGCCAGCAGCGCCCGGGGGACAGGGGACACTGAAGCTTTCTTT. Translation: CASSARGTGDTEAFF.

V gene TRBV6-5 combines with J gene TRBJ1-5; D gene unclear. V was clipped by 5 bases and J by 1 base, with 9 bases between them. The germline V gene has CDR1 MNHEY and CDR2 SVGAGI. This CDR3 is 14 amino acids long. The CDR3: CASSPFRSNQPQHF. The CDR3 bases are TGTGCCAGCAGTCCCTTTCGGAGCAATCAGCCCCAGCATTTT.